Listed below are T cell receptor beta chains from one sample, sequenced in a study of blood T cells in healthy people across ages. TCRdb fed the 5' RACE reads into MiXCR, producing one record per CDR3 protein. The top ten clones hold approximately 3.3% of a sample with fewer than 650,000 distinct CDR3 sequences, around 27% of them seen once. A further study also used this sample, focusing on T cells of mothers and their children.

The sample comprised blood. These receptors were collected from a boy between 2 and 15 years old in good health. The CDR3 runs from the conserved cysteine through the conserved F or W. A D gene is named only where the DNA matches it firmly. Size is stated for part of the rows, as once, few or many counts, or as a class when the clone is expanded.

>.|TRBJ2-7|few|TRBV18
CASSPEGSSYEQYF
TGTGCCAGCTCACCAGAGGGAAGCTCCTACGAGCAGTACTTC
>TRBD1|TRBJ2-7|.|TRBV6-5
CASSRQGRSYEQYF
TGTGCCAGCAGTCGACAGGGTCGCTCCTACGAGCAGTACTTC
>.|TRBJ1-4|.|TRBV4-3
CASSQDLFLREKLFF
TGCGCCAGCAGCCAAGATTTGTTCCTGAGGGAAAAACTGTTTTTT
>TRBD1|TRBJ1-5|.|TRBV15
CATSRAVTGRDQPQHF
TGTGCCACCAGCAGGGCTGTGACAGGGCGAGATCAGCCCCAGCATTTT
>.|TRBJ2-3|.|TRBV5-5
CASSLGGQSTDTQYF
TGTGCCAGCAGCTTGGGTGGACAGAGCACAGATACGCAGTATTTT
>.|TRBJ1-1|.|TRBV11-2
CASSLDPSMNTEAFF
TGTGCCAGCAGCTTAGACCCTTCCATGAACACTGAAGCTTTCTTT
>.|TRBJ2-7|few|TRBV5-1
CASSRLDSPNGEQYF
TGCGCCAGCAGCCGGTTGGACAGCCCAAACGGCGAGCAGTACTTC
>TRBD2|TRBJ2-7|few|TRBV28
CASREAGGREQYF
TGTGCCAGCAGGGAAGCGGGGGGTAGGGAGCAGTACTTC
>.|TRBJ2-3|.|TRBV7-8
CASIPEGSTDTQYF
TGTGCCAGCATCCCGGAGGGAAGCACAGATACGCAGTATTTT
>TRBD1|TRBJ2-5|.|TRBV7-3
CASSTTGGAGTQYF
TGTGCCAGCAGTACTACAGGGGGCGCAGGGACCCAGTACTTC
>TRBD2|TRBJ2-3|.|TRBV14
CASSGTISTDTQYF
TGTGCCAGCAGCGGGACTATTAGCACAGATACGCAGTATTTT
>.|TRBJ1-2|.|TRBV6-5
CASRRTEAGSYTF
TGTGCCAGCAGACGGACGGAAGCAGGTAGCTACACCTTC
>TRBD1|TRBJ1-2|.|TRBV4-1
CASSQGNGGQGRGYTF
TGCGCCAGCAGCCAAGGGAATGGGGGACAGGGGCGCGGCTACACCTTC
>TRBD2|TRBJ2-1|.|TRBV7-9
CASSIGGASGQNEQFF
TGTGCCAGCAGCATAGGAGGGGCTAGCGGTCAGAATGAGCAGTTCTTC
>.|TRBJ2-7|.|TRBV7-8
CASSLGWVFSYEQYF
TGTGCCAGCAGCTTAGGGTGGGTCTTCTCCTACGAGCAGTACTTC
>.|TRBJ2-7|few|TRBV4-1
CASSQDWVSSYEQYF
TGCGCCAGCAGCCAAGATTGGGTCAGCTCCTACGAGCAGTACTTC
>TRBD1|TRBJ1-4|few|TRBV6-1
CASSANRGLGTNEKLFF
TGTGCCAGCAGTGCCAACAGGGGGCTCGGAACTAATGAAAAATTGTTTTTT
>.|TRBJ1-2|.|TRBV12-3/TRBV12-4
CASSYNQQDYTF
TGTGCCAGCAGTTACAATCAGCAGGACTACACCTTC
>.|TRBJ2-1|.|TRBV9
CASSVMGESYNEQFF
TGTGCCAGCAGCGTAATGGGGGAATCCTACAATGAGCAGTTCTTC
>.|TRBJ1-6|.|TRBV11-3
CASSSFLHKNSPLHF
TGTGCCAGCAGCTCTTTCCTCCATAAGAATTCACCCCTCCACTTT
>.|TRBJ2-1|.|TRBV14
CAGSQRVGVGEQFF
TGTGCCGGCAGCCAACGGGTGGGGGTAGGTGAGCAGTTCTTC
>.|TRBJ1-1|once|TRBV7-9
CASSGPDGEAFF
TGTGCCAGCAGCGGACCGGACGGTGAAGCTTTCTTT
>.|TRBJ2-7|.|TRBV20-1
CSATFRYSYEQYF
TGCAGTGCTACGTTTCGGTACTCCTACGAGCAGTACTTC
>.|TRBJ1-2|.|TRBV6-6
CASRENEVNYGYTF
TGTGCCAGCAGAGAGAACGAGGTTAACTATGGCTACACCTTC
>.|TRBJ2-3|.|TRBV4-3
CASSQEGLSTDTQYF
TGCGCCAGCAGCCAAGAGGGCCTTAGCACAGATACGCAGTATTTT
>.|TRBJ1-4|.|TRBV20-1
CSAADRGGEKLFF
TGCAGTGCTGCCGACAGAGGTGGTGAAAAACTGTTTTTT
>TRBD1|TRBJ2-1|.|TRBV5-1
CASNRPGQGHNEQFF
TGCGCCAGCAACAGGCCGGGACAGGGACACAATGAGCAGTTCTTC
>.|TRBJ1-4|few|TRBV7-9
CASSFLLDNEKLFF
TGTGCCAGCAGCTTCCTCCTAGATAATGAAAAACTGTTTTTT
>.|TRBJ2-7|.|TRBV5-1
CASRGDYEQYF
TGCGCCAGCAGAGGGGACTACGAGCAGTACTTC
>TRBD2|TRBJ2-1|few|TRBV7-8
CASRPGGRDNEQFF
TGTGCCAGCAGACCGGGGGGGAGGGACAATGAGCAGTTCTTC
>.|TRBJ1-5|.|TRBV6-5
CASRPGSRNQPQHF
TGTGCCAGCAGGCCCGGGAGCCGCAATCAGCCCCAGCATTTT
>.|TRBJ2-1|few|TRBV10-2
CASSESKGNEQFF
TGCGCCAGCAGTGAGTCAAAGGGAAATGAGCAGTTCTTC
>TRBD2|TRBJ2-7|.|TRBV4-2
CASSQREDEQYF
TGTGCCAGCAGCCAACGGGAGGACGAGCAGTACTTC
>TRBD1|TRBJ2-5|few|TRBV28
CASERTGETQYF
TGTGCCAGCGAACGGACAGGGGAGACCCAGTACTTC
>TRBD2|TRBJ2-3|.|TRBV29-1
CSVGVAGGTDTQYF
TGCAGCGTGGGGGTAGCGGGAGGCACAGATACGCAGTATTTT
>TRBD1|TRBJ1-6|.|TRBV6-5
CASKGQSLLLLHF
TGTGCCAGTAAGGGACAGAGCCTCCTACTCCTCCACTTT
>.|TRBJ1-3|once|TRBV20-1
CSATVGSGNTIYF
TGCAGTGCCACAGTCGGGTCGGGAAACACCATATATTTT
>.|TRBJ1-1|.|TRBV12-5
CASGLGLGFEAFF
TGTGCTAGTGGTTTGGGGCTGGGATTTGAAGCTTTCTTT
>.|TRBJ2-3|.|TRBV7-2
CASSLVVGGTDTQYF
TGTGCCAGCAGCTTAGTAGTGGGAGGCACAGATACGCAGTATTTT
>.|TRBJ2-5|few|TRBV4-1
CASSQRYQETQYF
TGCGCCAGCAGCCAGCGGTACCAAGAGACCCAGTACTTC
>.|TRBJ1-1|.|TRBV5-1
CASSLAGLAGTEAFF
TGCGCCAGCAGCTTGGCGGGTCTGGCGGGAACTGAAGCTTTCTTT
>TRBD2|TRBJ2-7|.|TRBV27
CARSSGISYEQYF
TGTGCCCGTTCTAGCGGGATCTCCTACGAGCAGTACTTC
>.|TRBJ1-5|few|TRBV10-3
CAISVSGNQPQHF
TGTGCCATCAGTGTGTCGGGGAATCAGCCCCAGCATTTT
>TRBD2|TRBJ2-4|.|TRBV4-3
CASSQDWGFLAGGENIQYF
TGCGCCAGCAGCCAAGATTGGGGGTTTCTAGCGGGAGGGGAAAACATTCAGTACTTC
>.|TRBJ2-5|.|TRBV18
CASSPPAKETQYF
TGTGCCAGCTCACCACCTGCGAAAGAGACCCAGTACTTC
>.|TRBJ1-1|.|TRBV7-9
CASNPPRTKREAFF
TGTGCCAGCAACCCGCCGAGGACTAAAAGGGAAGCTTTCTTT
>TRBD2|TRBJ2-7|few|TRBV15
CATSILLAGGYEQYF
TGTGCCACCAGCATCCTACTAGCGGGGGGTTACGAGCAGTACTTC
>.|TRBJ2-5|.|TRBV9
CASSVESEGETQYF
TGTGCCAGCAGCGTAGAGTCGGAGGGCGAGACCCAGTACTTC
>.|TRBJ1-2|.|TRBV14
CASSQGSPLNGYGYTF
TGTGCCAGCAGCCAAGGGTCCCCACTGAATGGCTATGGCTACACCTTC
>TRBD1|TRBJ2-7|few|TRBV28
CASLTTGGDYEQYF
TGTGCCAGCCTTACGACAGGGGGGGACTACGAGCAGTACTTC
>.|TRBJ2-5|.|TRBV28
CASTKGGQQETQYF
TGTGCCAGCACGAAAGGAGGACAGCAAGAGACCCAGTACTTC
>TRBD1|TRBJ1-4|.|TRBV20-1
CSATGPGGEKLFF
TGCAGTGCTACGGGGCCAGGGGGTGAAAAACTGTTTTTT
>.|TRBJ1-4|few|TRBV20-1
CSAREQPNEKLFF
TGCAGTGCTAGAGAACAGCCTAATGAAAAACTGTTTTTT
>.|TRBJ1-2|.|TRBV5-5
CASSLASVLSNYGYTF
TGTGCCAGCAGCTTGGCGTCCGTACTTTCTAACTATGGCTACACCTTC
>TRBD2|TRBJ2-3|few|TRBV20-1
CSAPGFVGTSGDTQYF
TGCAGTGCTCCAGGTTTCGTCGGGACTAGCGGTGATACGCAGTATTTT
>.|TRBJ2-5|.|TRBV20-1
CSAPRGYQETQYF
TGCAGTGCTCCCCGGGGGTACCAAGAGACCCAGTACTTC
>.|TRBJ2-2|few|TRBV20-1
CSAPWGVTGELFF
TGCAGTGCGCCCTGGGGGGTCACCGGGGAGCTGTTTTTT
>.|TRBJ2-7|few|TRBV10-3
CAISTSILRDEQYF
TGTGCCATCAGCACTAGCATCCTTCGGGACGAGCAGTACTTC